The 11 T cell receptor beta chains below all came from one sample that was sequenced in a study of molecular identifiers for immune sequencing clone quantification. TCRdb reprocessed the PCR reads with MiXCR, giving one entry per CDR3 protein. The sample consists of approximately 35,000 distinct CDR3 sequences, over 15% of them appearing once. Sample: naive CD8+ T cells from blood, with Jurkat cell RNA spiked in. Subset described: FACS-sorted CD8+CD4-CCR7+CD45RA+ naive T cells. The receptors stem from a human donor in good health. Some libraries in this study had Jurkat cell RNA spiked in.

The chain recombines TRBV12-3 or TRBV12-4 with TRBJ1-1, with TRBD1 matching over 9 bases. The CDR3 spans 15 residues. With 1 base clipped from V and 3 bases from J, the junction kept 3 bases outside the gene matches. DNA for the CDR3: TGTGCCAGCAGTTTAGACAGGGGGCGCGACACTGAAGCTTTCTTT. This codes for CASSLDRGRDTEAFF.

This clonotype was seen ten or more times. The chain combines TRBV4-3 with TRBJ2-7; no reliable D call. The CDR3 contains 16 residues. V lost 4 bases, J lost 0 bases, and 16 bases lay in between. From germline, CDR1 is LGHNA and CDR2 YSLEER. The CDR3 sequence is CASSPYTGQSSYEQYF. CDR3 in DNA: TGCGCCAGCAGCCCCTACACCGGCCAGAGCTCCTACGAGCAGTACTTC.

The chain carries TRBV29-1 and TRBJ1-1; 10 bases match TRBD1. The V gene end was trimmed by 7 bases and the J gene end by 5 bases; junction bases not matched to a gene: 7. The CDR3 loop spans 13 amino acids. Per the germline V gene, CDR1 is SQVTM and CDR2 is ANQGSEA. For the CDR3, the DNA is TGCAGCGGGACGGGACAGGGGTGGACTGAAGCTTTCTTT. It specifies CSGTGQGWTEAFF.

This clonotype was detected ten times or more. The chain is built from TRBV11-2 and TRBJ2-1; perhaps TRBD1 as D (5 bases). CDR3 size: 15 residues. The V gene lost 1 base and the J gene lost 5 bases, with 12 bases spanning the gap. CDR1 and CDR2 from the germline V gene are SGHAT and FQNNGV. The CDR3 DNA reads TGTGCCAGCAGCTTAGGCAGGGCCGTCAACAATGAGCAGTTCTTC. Residues: CASSLGRAVNNEQFF. The whole variable domain, filled in from reference TRBV11-2 and TRBJ2-1, reads EAGVAQSPRYKIIEKRQSVAFWCNPISGHATLYWYQQILGQGPKLLIQFQNNGVVDDSQLPKDRFSAERLKGVDSTLKIQPAKLEDSAVYLCASSLGRAVNNEQFFGPGTRLTVL.

This clonotype was detected a few times. The chain recombines TRBV28 with TRBJ2-7; 8 positions match TRBD1. The CDR3 has 14 amino acids. Trimming took 5 bases from V and 5 from J; bases not matched to a gene: 8. Germline V CDR1 and CDR2: MDHEN, SYDVKM. The CDR3: CASSKRQGFHEQYF. The CDR3 region has the DNA TGTGCCAGCAGTAAGAGACAGGGGTTCCACGAGCAGTACTTC. Supplemented by reference TRBV28 and TRBJ2-7, the full variable domain reads DVKVTQSSRYLVKRTGEKVFLECVQDMDHENMFWYRQDPGLGLRLIYFSYDVKMKEKGDIPEGYSVSREKKERFSLILESASTNQTSMYLCASSKRQGFHEQYFGPGTRLTVT.

With regard to this clonotype: A much larger clone is a single base away; this may be a read error. The V call is TRBV4-3, the J call TRBJ1-1, with 8 nucleotides matching TRBD1. Per germline, CDR1 LGHNA and CDR2 YSLEER. This CDR3 is 18 amino acids long. V was clipped by 7 bases and J by 1 base; unmatched bases: 17. CDR3 sequence (DNA): TGCGCCAGCAACCAGGGAGGTTGGCCCCAGGGGGCGAACACTGAAGCTTTCTTT. Translation: CASNQGGWPQGANTEAFF.

There are many counts of this clonotype. The chain links TRBV6-5 to TRBJ2-5; D tentatively reads TRBD1 or TRBD2 (5 bases each). V gave up 6 bases and J gave up 5 bases, with 16 bases separating them. This CDR3 has 14 residues. CDR1 MNHEY and CDR2 SVGAGI come from the germline V gene. The CDR3 loop reads CASSTGPREETQYF. For the CDR3, the DNA is TGTGCCAGCAGCACGGGACCGCGAGAGGAGACCCAGTACTTC.

Concerning this clonotype: Since a much larger clone is just one base distant, this may be a read error. V gene TRBV18 combines with J gene TRBJ1-5; no definite D call. Germline lookup yields CDR1 KGHSH and CDR2 LQKENI. The CDR3 contains 13 residues. V lost 4 bases and J 3 bases, leaving 7 bases between the germline ends. This chain's CDR3 is CASSQVDNQPQHF. CDR3 nucleotides: TGTGCCAGCTCACAGGTGGACAATCAGCCCCAGCATTTT.

Concerning this clonotype: One end of the junction is discordant with germline, which a read error may explain. The chain is built from TRBV20-1 and TRBJ2-1, with 9 bases lining up with TRBD2. CDR1 and CDR2 from the germline V gene are DFQATT and SNEGSKA (reference sequence). The CDR3 has 15 amino acids. This chain's CDR3 is CSAPLAGVNYNEQSF. The DNA for the CDR3 is TGCAGTGCTCCTTTAGCGGGAGTGAACTACAATGAGCAGTCCTTC.

This clonotype was detected many times. This rearrangement joins TRBV14 to TRBJ2-7; D not resolved. The germline V and J ends were trimmed by 4 bases and 5 bases, with 12 bases remaining between them. Germline-derived CDR1 and CDR2 are SGHDN and FVKESK. This CDR3 comprises 13 residues. Written as DNA, the CDR3 is TGTGCCAGCAGCCTGGGTAGCTGGGACGAGCAGTACTTC. Protein sequence: CASSLGSWDEQYF.

There are a few counts of this clonotype. The chain joins TRBV30 to TRBJ1-5, with TRBD1 identical over 8 bases. The CDR3 has 14 residues. The germline V gene has CDR1 GTSNPN and CDR2 SVGIG (reference sequence). V dropped 4 bases and J dropped 5; count of bases not matched to a gene: 7. Written as DNA, the CDR3 is TGTGCCTGGACCAACGGACAGGGCTATCAGCCCCAGCATTTT. Translation: CAWTNGQGYQPQHF.